Shown below are 30 T cell receptor beta chains from a single sample sequenced in a study of cytomegalovirus exposure and HLA in healthy donors. Primers: 60 Vbeta forward and 13 Jbeta reverse. Sequencing used immunoSEQ multiplex PCR; TCRdb keeps in-frame clones, though not all of them. Altogether roughly 200,000 clones are present, 70% to 85% being singletons, with the ten largest covering about 4%. What was sequenced was PBMCs. Source of these receptors: an older woman in good health and CMV-seropositive.

The chain recombines TRBV30 with TRBJ1-2, with 7 bases fitting TRBD1. In germline, CDR1 is GTSNPN, CDR2 SVGIG (reference sequence). The CDR3 spans 14 residues. V was pared by 8 bases and J by 2 bases, with 11 bases of the junction left unmatched. The CDR3 protein is CAARDSQKNYGYTF. DNA of the CDR3: TGTGCCGCGAGGGACAGCCAAAAAAACTATGGCTACACCTTC.

This rearrangement joins TRBV2 to TRBJ1-5; 8 positions agree with TRBD1. Trimming cost V 10 bases and J 9 bases; bases outside gene matches: 14. CDR3 length: 14 amino acids. Germline V CDR1 and CDR2: SNHLY, FYNNEI. DNA for the CDR3: TGTGCCACCCGCAAGGGACAGGTCTTAGGGCCCCAGCATTTT. It encodes CATRKGQVLGPQHF.

This rearrangement joins TRBV7-3 to TRBJ2-7; TRBD1 agrees at 7 bases. J was trimmed by 5 bases and V by 5 bases; bases with no gene match: 6. The CDR3 has 13 residues. Germline V gene data show CDR1 as SGHTA and CDR2 as FQGTGA. CDR3 DNA: TGTGCCAGCAGCCTCGGGCAGGGGGACGAGCAGTACTTC. This gives the protein CASSLGQGDEQYF.

V is TRBV27 and J is TRBJ2-5, with 10 bases aligning to TRBD1. The trim removed 5 bases at V and 4 bases at J, leaving 13 bases unmatched. This CDR3 is 17 amino acids long. The germline V gene has CDR1 MNHEY and CDR2 SMNVEV (reference sequence). The CDR3 DNA reads as TGTGCCAGCAGTATCTACACGCCGGGACAGGGGCGAGAGACCCAGTACTTC. The encoded protein is CASSIYTPGQGRETQYF.

V and J are TRBV29-1 and TRBJ1-1, with D tentatively TRBD1 (5 bases). V shed 5 bases and J shed 7 bases, with 14 bases lying between them. The germline V gene encodes CDR1 SQVTM and CDR2 ANQGSEA. This CDR3 is 12 amino acids long. CDR3 nucleotides: TGCAGCGTTCTTAATCAGGGAATTGAAGCTTTCTTT. Encoded protein: CSVLNQGIEAFF.

The chain is built from TRBV7-9 and TRBJ2-7, with a weak D call TRBD2 (6 bases). V was cut by 2 bases and J by 4 bases, with 9 bases left in between. This CDR3 has 13 residues. Germline V lookup: CDR1 SEHNR, CDR2 FQNEAQ (reference sequence). For the CDR3, the DNA is TGTGCCAGCAGCTTACAGGGACTTTACGAGCAGTACTTC. Translation: CASSLQGLYEQYF.

The chain uses TRBV14 and TRBJ1-1; TRBD1 is a possible D gene (6 bases). The CDR3 runs 18 residues. Per germline, CDR1 SGHDN and CDR2 FVKESK. Trimming took off 3 bases at V and 1 base at J, with 21 bases between the two ends. The CDR3 DNA follows: TGTGCCAGCAGCCAGGAACCCGGGACACTCCGGCCGAACACTGAAGCTTTCTTT. Protein: CASSQEPGTLRPNTEAFF.

The chain recombines TRBV6-6 with TRBJ2-7; 8 nucleotides line up with TRBD1. The CDR3 covers 14 residues. With 5 bases clipped from V and 3 bases from J, the junction kept 6 bases outside the gene matches. From germline, CDR1 is MNHNY and CDR2 SVGAGI (reference sequence). Written as DNA, the CDR3 is TGTGCCAGCAGTCCTCCCGGACAGGGCTACGAGCAGTACTTC. Protein sequence: CASSPPGQGYEQYF.

The chain is built from TRBV19 and TRBJ1-5; unclear D gene. V was shortened by 6 bases and J by 3 bases, with 15 bases between the two germline ends. CDR1 is LNHDA and CDR2 is SQIVND in the germline V gene (reference sequence). The CDR3 has 15 residues. CDR3 bases: TGTGCCAGTAGAGGGAAGACGGACTACAATCAGCCCCAGCATTTT. Encoded protein: CASRGKTDYNQPQHF.

The genes are TRBV19 and TRBJ1-4; D perhaps matches TRBD1 (6 bases). Germline lookup yields CDR1 LNHDA and CDR2 SQIVND (reference sequence). V dropped 7 bases and J dropped 0 bases, with 24 bases sitting between them. This CDR3 has 19 residues. The CDR3 spells CASKRILTGYRATNEKLFF. DNA of the CDR3: TGTGCCAGTAAGAGAATCTTAACGGGATACAGGGCAACTAATGAAAAACTGTTTTTT.

J is TRBJ1-1 and V is TRBV6-4, with 8 bases identical to TRBD1. The length of the CDR3 is 13 residues. CDR1 is MRHNA, CDR2 SNTAGT, per germline. V lost 4 bases to trimming and J lost 3 bases; unmatched junction nucleotides: 1. The CDR3 spells CASSVDRDTEAFF. DNA for the CDR3: TGTGCCAGCAGTGTGGACAGGGACACTGAAGCTTTCTTT.

V is TRBV28 and J is TRBJ2-1; D perhaps matches TRBD2 (6 bases). V was shortened by 5 bases and J by 7 bases, with 18 bases between the two germline ends. The CDR3 is 15 residues long. The germline CDR1 and CDR2 sequences are MDHEN and SYDVKM. The CDR3 reads CASSLHGGITNEQFF. The CDR3 region has the DNA TGTGCCAGCAGTCTCCATGGGGGGATCACGAATGAGCAGTTCTTC.

The chain combines TRBV5-1 with TRBJ2-7; D may be TRBD1 (6 bases). The CDR3 totals 13 residues. V lost 7 bases to trimming and J lost 1 base, with 12 bases between them. Germline CDR1 and CDR2: SGHRS and YFSETQ. The CDR3 protein is CASRDTGSYEQYF. The CDR3 DNA reads TGCGCCAGCCGGGACACGGGATCCTACGAGCAGTACTTC.

V usage is TRBV5-4 and J usage is TRBJ2-7; D gene ambiguous. The germline V gene has CDR1 SGHNT and CDR2 YYREEE (reference sequence). V was clipped by 4 bases and J by 3 bases, with 14 bases between them. The CDR3 extends over 14 amino acids. This CDR3 is CASSPLGSSYEQYF. The CDR3 DNA reads as TGTGCCAGCAGCCCCCTGGGTAGCAGCTACGAGCAGTACTTC.

The chain recombines TRBV5-4 with TRBJ2-7; D perhaps matches TRBD2 (6 bases). V lost 0 bases and J lost 2, with 9 bases in between. In germline, CDR1 is SGHNT, CDR2 YYREEE (reference sequence). This CDR3 has 14 residues. The CDR3, as DNA: TGTGCCAGCAGCTTGGAGGCTAGCGCCTACGAGCAGTACTTC. Its protein product is CASSLEASAYEQYF.

The rearrangement links TRBV21-1 to TRBJ2-7; the table names TRBD1, a call not compared with the DNA. TRBV21-1 is classified as a pseudogene. This CDR3 is 17 amino acids long. CDR3 protein: CASSKRSSGTGAYEQYF. DNA for the CDR3: TGTGCCAGCAGCAAAAGGTCCTCCGGGACAGGGGCCTACGAGCAGTACTTC.

CDR3 region: CASSRTTGTNEKLFF. The CDR3 DNA reads as TGTGCCAGCTCGCGGACGACAGGGACAAATGAAAAACTGTTTTTT. This sequence joins TRBV18 and TRBJ1-4, with 7 bases matching TRBD1. CDR1 is KGHSH and CDR2 is LQKENI in the germline V gene. With V trimmed by 6 bases and J by 5 bases, 9 bases remained unmatched. The CDR3 has 15 residues.

The V call is TRBV9, the J call TRBJ2-3, with TRBD1 matching over 11 bases. With V trimmed by 0 bases and J by 8 bases, 8 bases remained unmatched. The CDR3 runs to 16 residues. CDR1 and CDR2 from the germline V gene are SGDLS and YYNGEE. The DNA for the CDR3 is TGTGCCAGCAGCGTAGATGACGGGACAGGGGGGCGTACGCAGTATTTT. This codes for CASSVDDGTGGRTQYF.

In its sample, this clone was seen a few times. This chain links TRBV28 with TRBJ2-7; 7 bases fit TRBD2. Per the germline V gene, CDR1 is MDHEN and CDR2 is SYDVKM. The trim removed 3 bases at V and 0 bases at J, leaving 5 bases unmatched. The CDR3 runs 15 residues. The CDR3 reads CASSFRAGDSYEQYF. The CDR3 DNA is TGTGCCAGCAGTTTCCGCGCGGGGGACTCCTACGAGCAGTACTTC.

The chain employs TRBV6-5 and TRBJ1-3; D possibly corresponds to TRBD1 (6 bases). This CDR3 has 14 amino acids. Trimming stripped 3 bases from V and 4 bases from J, with 10 bases between. Germline assignment: CDR1 MNHEY and CDR2 SVGAGI. The CDR3 protein is CASSYPGDGNTIYF. In DNA, the CDR3 is TGTGCCAGCAGTTATCCAGGGGACGGAAACACCATATATTTT.

The chain couples TRBV5-4 to TRBJ1-1; 12 bases agree with TRBD1. Germline V CDR1 and CDR2: SGHNT, YYREEE (reference sequence). Trimming removed 0 bases from V and 3 bases from J; junction bases left unmatched: 9. There are 18 residues in the CDR3. This CDR3 reads CASSLGGPGQGAYTEAFF. The CDR3 DNA sequence: TGTGCCAGCAGCTTGGGAGGCCCGGGACAGGGGGCGTACACTGAAGCTTTCTTT.

Regarding this clone: The same CDR3 arises from other DNA sequences in this sample as well. The rearrangement uses TRBV14 and TRBJ1-2; TRBD1 matches 7 bases. The CDR3 is 15 amino acids. The V segment lost 0 bases and the J segment 4 bases; nucleotides outside the gene matches: 5. The germline CDR1 and CDR2 sequences are SGHDN and FVKESK. CDR3 loop: CASSQDLRTGYGYTF. The CDR3 DNA is TGTGCCAGCAGCCAAGATCTTAGGACAGGCTATGGCTACACCTTC.

This clone has a single count. The chain links TRBV2 to TRBJ1-5; 8 nucleotides align to TRBD1. V lost 5 bases to trimming and J lost 4 bases; unmatched junction nucleotides: 7. This CDR3 is built from 15 residues. Germline V gene lookup returns CDR1 SNHLY and CDR2 FYNNEI. CDR3 loop: CASSTAGGANQPQHF. The CDR3 nucleotides read TGTGCCAGCAGTACCGCAGGGGGCGCGAATCAGCCCCAGCATTTT.

V gene TRBV27 combines with J gene TRBJ2-1; possible D gene TRBD2, 5 bases. CDR3 length: 15 residues. Germline V gene sequence: CDR1 MNHEY, CDR2 SMNVEV (reference sequence). The V end lost 1 base, the J end lost 0 bases, and 7 bases lay between the germline ends. This CDR3 reads CASSLLGSSYNEQFF. As DNA, the CDR3 is TGTGCCAGCAGTTTATTGGGGAGCTCCTACAATGAGCAGTTCTTC.

This clone was observed a few times. The gene calls are TRBV5-1 and TRBJ1-4, with a possible D match to TRBD1 (6 bases). The germline V gene has CDR1 SGHRS and CDR2 YFSETQ. V gave up 0 bases and J gave up 6 bases, with 18 bases separating them. This CDR3 contains 17 residues. The CDR3 protein is CASSLGIARRGDEKLFF. The CDR3 bases are TGCGCCAGCAGCTTGGGAATTGCCCGCAGGGGCGATGAAAAACTGTTTTTT.

The gene calls are TRBV7-2 and TRBJ2-5; the match to TRBD1 covers 8 bases. From germline, CDR1 is SGHTA and CDR2 FQGNSA. The CDR3 has 15 amino acids. The junction had 8 bases not matched to a gene; V was cut back by 4 bases and J by 4 bases. The CDR3 spells CASSSQGARGETQYF. The CDR3 region has the DNA TGTGCCAGCAGCTCCCAGGGGGCGCGCGGAGAGACCCAGTACTTC.

The rearrangement uses TRBV19 and TRBJ2-5; 11 positions match TRBD1. The end of the DNA fits TRBJ2-7 better, so the J call may be wrong. This CDR3 contains 15 residues. Germline lookup yields CDR1 LNHDA and CDR2 SQIVND (reference sequence). CDR3 region: CASSIRGQGAYEQYF. In DNA form, the CDR3 reads TGTGCCAGTAGTATCCGGGGACAGGGGGCCTACGAGCAGTACTTC.

The CDR3 reads CASSFRTGGGEKLFF. As DNA, the CDR3 is TGTGCCAGCAGTTTCCGGACAGGGGGGGGTGAAAAACTGTTTTTT. The chain joins TRBV28 to TRBJ1-4; 10 positions match TRBD1. The V and J ends lost 3 bases and 7 bases, in that order; junction bases with no gene match: 5. The germline gives CDR1 MDHEN, CDR2 SYDVKM. The CDR3 has 15 amino acids.

This chain uses TRBV5-4 with TRBJ2-1; 10 bases agree with TRBD1. From germline, CDR1 is SGHNT and CDR2 YYREEE (reference sequence). After removal of 4 bases from V and 3 bases from J, the junction contained 4 bases not matched to a gene. The CDR3 contains 15 residues. The DNA of the CDR3 is TGTGCCAGCAGCCTGGGACAGGGGATCTACAATGAGCAGTTCTTC. Protein: CASSLGQGIYNEQFF.

V is TRBV2 and J is TRBJ2-5, with D maybe TRBD1 (7 bases). Germline V CDR1 and CDR2: SNHLY, FYNNEI. Trimming stripped 7 bases from V and 4 bases from J, with 13 bases between. The CDR3 runs to 13 residues. CDR3 sequence: CASMQGGSETQYF. CDR3 coding DNA: TGTGCCAGCATGCAGGGGGGTTCAGAGACCCAGTACTTC.